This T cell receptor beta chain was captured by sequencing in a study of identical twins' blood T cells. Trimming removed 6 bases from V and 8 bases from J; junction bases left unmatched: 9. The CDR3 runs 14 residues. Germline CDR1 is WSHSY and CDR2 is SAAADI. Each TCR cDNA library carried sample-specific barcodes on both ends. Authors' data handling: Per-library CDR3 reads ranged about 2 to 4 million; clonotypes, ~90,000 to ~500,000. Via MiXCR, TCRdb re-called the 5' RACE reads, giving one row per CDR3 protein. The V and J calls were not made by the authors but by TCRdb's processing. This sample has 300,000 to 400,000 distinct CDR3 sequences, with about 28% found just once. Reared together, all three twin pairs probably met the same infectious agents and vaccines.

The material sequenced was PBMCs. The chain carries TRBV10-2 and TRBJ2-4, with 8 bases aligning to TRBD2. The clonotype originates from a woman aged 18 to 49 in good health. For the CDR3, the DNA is TGCGCCAGCAGGCCTCTTAGCGGGGTAGACATTCAGTACTTC. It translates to CASRPLSGVDIQYF.